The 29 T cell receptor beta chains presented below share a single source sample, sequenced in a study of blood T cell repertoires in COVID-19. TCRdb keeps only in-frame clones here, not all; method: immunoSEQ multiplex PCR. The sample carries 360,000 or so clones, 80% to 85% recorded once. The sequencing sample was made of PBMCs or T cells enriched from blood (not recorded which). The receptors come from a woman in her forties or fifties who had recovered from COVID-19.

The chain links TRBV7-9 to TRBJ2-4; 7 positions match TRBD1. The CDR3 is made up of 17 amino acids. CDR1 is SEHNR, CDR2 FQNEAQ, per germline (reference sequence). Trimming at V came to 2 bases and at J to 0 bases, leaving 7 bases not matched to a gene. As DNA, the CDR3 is TGTGCCAGCAGCTTACTGGGGGACAGACTAGCCAAAAACATTCAGTACTTC. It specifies CASSLLGDRLAKNIQYF.

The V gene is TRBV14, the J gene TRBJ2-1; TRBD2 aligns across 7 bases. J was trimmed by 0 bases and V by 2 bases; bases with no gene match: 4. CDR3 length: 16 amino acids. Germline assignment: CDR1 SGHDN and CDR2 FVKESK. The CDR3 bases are TGTGCCAGCAGCCAATACGCGGGGGTCTCCTACAATGAGCAGTTCTTC. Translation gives CASSQYAGVSYNEQFF.

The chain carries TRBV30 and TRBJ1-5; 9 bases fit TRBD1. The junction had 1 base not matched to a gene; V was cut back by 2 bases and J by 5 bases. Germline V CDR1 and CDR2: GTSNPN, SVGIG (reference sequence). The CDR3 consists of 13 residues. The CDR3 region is CAWSRQGDQPQHF. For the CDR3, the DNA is TGTGCCTGGAGTCGACAGGGGGATCAGCCCCAGCATTTT.

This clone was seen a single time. CDR3 in DNA: TGTGCCAGCAGCCTAAACACTGAAGCTTTCTTT. The encoded protein is CASSLNTEAFF. This rearrangement joins TRBV7-2 to TRBJ1-1; D is unclear. CDR1 is SGHTA and CDR2 is FQGNSA in the germline V gene. The CDR3 covers 11 residues. Trimming shortened V by 5 bases and J by 2 bases, and 3 bases separated the two germline ends.

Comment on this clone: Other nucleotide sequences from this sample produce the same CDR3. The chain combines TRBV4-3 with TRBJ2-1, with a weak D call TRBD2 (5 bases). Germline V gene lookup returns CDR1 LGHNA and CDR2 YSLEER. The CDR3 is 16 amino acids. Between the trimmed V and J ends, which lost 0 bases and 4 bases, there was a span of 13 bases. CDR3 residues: CASSQDRAGAYNEQFF. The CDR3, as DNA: TGCGCCAGCAGCCAAGATAGGGCGGGTGCTTACAATGAGCAGTTCTTC.

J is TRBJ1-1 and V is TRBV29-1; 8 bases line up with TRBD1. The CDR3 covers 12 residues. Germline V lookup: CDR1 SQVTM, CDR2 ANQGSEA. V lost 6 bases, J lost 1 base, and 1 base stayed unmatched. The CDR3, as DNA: TGCAGCGTCGGACAGGGGAACACTGAAGCTTTCTTT. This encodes CSVGQGNTEAFF.

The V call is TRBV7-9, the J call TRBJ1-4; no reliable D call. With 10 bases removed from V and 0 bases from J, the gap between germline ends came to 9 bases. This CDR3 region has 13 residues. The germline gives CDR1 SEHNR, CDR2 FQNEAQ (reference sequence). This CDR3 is CATERATNEKLFF. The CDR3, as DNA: TGTGCCACCGAACGGGCAACTAATGAAAAACTGTTTTTT. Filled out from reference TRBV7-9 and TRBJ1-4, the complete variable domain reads DTGVSQNPRHKITKRGQNVTFRCDPISEHNRLYWYRQTLGQGPEFLTYFQNEAQLEKSRLLSDRFSAERPKGSFSTLEIQRTEQGDSAMYLCATERATNEKLFFGSGTQLSVL.

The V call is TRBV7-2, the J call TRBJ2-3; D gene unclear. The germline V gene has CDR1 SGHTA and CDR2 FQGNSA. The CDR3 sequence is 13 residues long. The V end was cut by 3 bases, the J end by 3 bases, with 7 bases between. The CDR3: CASSFENTDTQYF. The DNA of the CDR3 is TGTGCCAGCAGCTTTGAGAATACAGATACGCAGTATTTT.

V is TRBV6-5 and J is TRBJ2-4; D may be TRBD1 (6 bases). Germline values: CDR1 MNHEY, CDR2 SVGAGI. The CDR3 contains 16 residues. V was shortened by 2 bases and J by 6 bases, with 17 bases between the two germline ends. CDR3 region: CASSYNSQGRGNIQYF. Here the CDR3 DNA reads TGTGCCAGCAGTTACAATAGCCAGGGGCGCGGAAACATTCAGTACTTC.

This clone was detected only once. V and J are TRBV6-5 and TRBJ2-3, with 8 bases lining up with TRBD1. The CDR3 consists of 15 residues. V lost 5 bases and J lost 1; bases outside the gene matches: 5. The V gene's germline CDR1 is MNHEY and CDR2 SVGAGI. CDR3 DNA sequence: TGTGCCAGCAGTCGGACGGGACAGGGCACAGATACGCAGTATTTT. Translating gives CASSRTGQGTDTQYF.

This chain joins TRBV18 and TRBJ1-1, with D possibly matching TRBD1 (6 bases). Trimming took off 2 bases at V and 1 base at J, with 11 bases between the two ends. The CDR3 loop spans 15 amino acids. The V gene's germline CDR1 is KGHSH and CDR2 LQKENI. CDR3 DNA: TGTGCCAGCTCACCAGAGGGACAAGCGAACACTGAAGCTTTCTTT. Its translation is CASSPEGQANTEAFF.

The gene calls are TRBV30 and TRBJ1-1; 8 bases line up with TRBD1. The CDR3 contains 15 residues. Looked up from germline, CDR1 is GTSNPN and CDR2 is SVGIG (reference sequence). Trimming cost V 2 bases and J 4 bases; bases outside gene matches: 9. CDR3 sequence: CAWSQVQGAVTEAFF. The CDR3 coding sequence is TGTGCCTGGAGTCAAGTTCAGGGGGCAGTCACTGAAGCTTTCTTT.

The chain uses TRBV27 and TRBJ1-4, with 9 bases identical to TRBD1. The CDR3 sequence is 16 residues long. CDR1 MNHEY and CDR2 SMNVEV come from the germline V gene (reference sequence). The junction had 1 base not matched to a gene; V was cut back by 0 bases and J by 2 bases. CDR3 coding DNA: TGTGCCAGCAGTTTATCTGGGACAGGGACTAATGAAAAACTGTTTTTT. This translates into CASSLSGTGTNEKLFF. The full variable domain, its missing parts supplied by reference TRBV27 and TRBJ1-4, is EAQVTQNPRYLITVTGKKLTVTCSQNMNHEYMSWYRQDPGLGLRQIYYSMNVEVTDKGDVPEGYKVSRKEKRNFPLILESPSPNQTSLYFCASSLSGTGTNEKLFFGSGTQLSVL.

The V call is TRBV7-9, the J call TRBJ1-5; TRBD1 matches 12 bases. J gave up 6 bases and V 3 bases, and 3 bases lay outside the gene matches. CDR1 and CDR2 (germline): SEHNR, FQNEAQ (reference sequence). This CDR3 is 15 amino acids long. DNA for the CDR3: TGTGCCAGCAGCTTTGGGACAGGGGGCCTTCAGCCCCAGCATTTT. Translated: CASSFGTGGLQPQHF.

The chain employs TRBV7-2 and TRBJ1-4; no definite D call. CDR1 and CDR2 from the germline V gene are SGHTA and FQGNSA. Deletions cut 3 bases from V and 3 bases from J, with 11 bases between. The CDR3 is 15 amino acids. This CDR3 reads CASSFGRGPNEKLFF. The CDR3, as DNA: TGTGCCAGCAGCTTTGGGCGGGGTCCTAATGAAAAACTGTTTTTT.

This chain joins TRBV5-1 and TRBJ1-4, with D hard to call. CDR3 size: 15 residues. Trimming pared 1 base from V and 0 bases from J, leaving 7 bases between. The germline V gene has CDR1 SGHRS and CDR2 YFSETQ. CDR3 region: CASSLSTTTNEKLFF. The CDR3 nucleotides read TGCGCCAGCAGCTTGTCGACAACAACTAATGAAAAACTGTTTTTT.

CDR3 in amino acids: CASSRAGGSLGEKLFF. CDR3 bases: TGTGCCAGTAGTCGTGCAGGGGGCAGTTTAGGGGAAAAACTGTTTTTT. The chain joins TRBV19 to TRBJ1-4; TRBD1 agrees at 8 bases. Germline V gene data show CDR1 as LNHDA and CDR2 as SQIVND (reference sequence). The CDR3 extends over 16 amino acids. J gave up 8 bases and V 5 bases, and 13 bases lay outside the gene matches. The full variable domain, completed using reference TRBV19 and TRBJ1-4, is DGGITQSPKYLFRKEGQNVTLSCEQNLNHDAMYWYRQDPGQGLRLIYYSQIVNDFQKGDIAEGYSVSREKKESFPLTVTSAQKNPTAFYLCASSRAGGSLGEKLFFGSGTQLSVL.

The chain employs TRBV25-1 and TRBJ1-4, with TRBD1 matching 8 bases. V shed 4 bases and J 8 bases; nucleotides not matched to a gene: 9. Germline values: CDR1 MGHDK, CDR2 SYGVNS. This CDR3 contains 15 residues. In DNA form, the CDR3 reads TGTGCCAGCAGTGCCTACGTGGACAGGGACGAAAAACTGTTTTTT. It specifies CASSAYVDRDEKLFF.

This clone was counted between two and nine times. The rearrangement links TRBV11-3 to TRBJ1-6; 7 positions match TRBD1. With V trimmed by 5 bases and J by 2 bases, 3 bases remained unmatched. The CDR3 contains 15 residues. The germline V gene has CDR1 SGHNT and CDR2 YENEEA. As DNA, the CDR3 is TGTGCCAGCAGCCAAGGGACAGCCTATAATTCACCCCTCCACTTT. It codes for CASSQGTAYNSPLHF.

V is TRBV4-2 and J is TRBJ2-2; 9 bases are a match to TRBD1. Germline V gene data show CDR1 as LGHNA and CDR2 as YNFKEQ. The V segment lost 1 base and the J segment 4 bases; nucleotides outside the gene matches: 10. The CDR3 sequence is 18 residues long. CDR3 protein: CASSQGFGTGRGTGELFF. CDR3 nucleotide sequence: TGTGCCAGCAGCCAAGGTTTCGGGACAGGGCGAGGCACCGGGGAGCTGTTTTTT.

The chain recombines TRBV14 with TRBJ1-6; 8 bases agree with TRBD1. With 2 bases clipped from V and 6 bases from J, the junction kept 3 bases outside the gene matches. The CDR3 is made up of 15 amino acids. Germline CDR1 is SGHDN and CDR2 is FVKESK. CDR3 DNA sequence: TGTGCCAGCAGCCAACAGGGGGCGGGTAATTCACCCCTCCACTTT. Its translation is CASSQQGAGNSPLHF. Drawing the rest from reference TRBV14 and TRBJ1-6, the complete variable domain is EAGVTQFPSHSVIEKGQTVTLRCDPISGHDNLYWYRRVMGKEIKFLLHFVKESKQDESGMPNNRFLAERTGGTYSTLKVQPAELEDSGVYFCASSQQGAGNSPLHFGNGTRLTVT.

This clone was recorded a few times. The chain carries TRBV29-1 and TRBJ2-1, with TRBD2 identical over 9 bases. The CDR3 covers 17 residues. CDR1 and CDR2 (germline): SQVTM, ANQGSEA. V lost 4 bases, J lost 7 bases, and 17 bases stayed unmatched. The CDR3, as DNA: TGCAGCGTTGTAAATCCTAGCGGGACGTCCTACGGAAATGAGCAGTTCTTC. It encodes CSVVNPSGTSYGNEQFF.

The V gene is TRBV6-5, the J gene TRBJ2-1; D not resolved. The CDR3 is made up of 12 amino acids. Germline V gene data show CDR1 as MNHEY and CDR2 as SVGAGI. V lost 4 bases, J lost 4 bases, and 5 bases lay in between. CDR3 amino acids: CASSSVYNEQFF. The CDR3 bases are TGTGCCAGCAGTTCCGTATACAATGAGCAGTTCTTC.

CDR3 in amino acids: CASSFGTANYGYTF. CDR3 DNA: TGTGCCAGCAGCTTCGGGACAGCTAACTATGGCTACACCTTC. J is TRBJ1-2 and V is TRBV11-3, with 7 bases fitting TRBD1. J lost 0 bases, V lost 3 bases, and 1 base had no gene match. The CDR3 spans 14 residues. Germline V gene lookup returns CDR1 SGHNT and CDR2 YENEEA.

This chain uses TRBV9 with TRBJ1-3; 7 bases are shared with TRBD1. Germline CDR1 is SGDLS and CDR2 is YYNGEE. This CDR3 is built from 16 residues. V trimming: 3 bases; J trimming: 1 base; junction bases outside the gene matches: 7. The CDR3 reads CASSGTGSFSGNTIYF. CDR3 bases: TGTGCCAGCAGCGGGACAGGTTCCTTTTCTGGAAACACCATATATTTT.

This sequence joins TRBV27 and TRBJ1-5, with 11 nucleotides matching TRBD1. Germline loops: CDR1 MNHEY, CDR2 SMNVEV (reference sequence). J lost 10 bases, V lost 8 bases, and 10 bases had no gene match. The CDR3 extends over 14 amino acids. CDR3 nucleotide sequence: TGTGCCAGCGGACAGGGGGCCTCCGGTGATCCCCAGCATTTT. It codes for CASGQGASGDPQHF.

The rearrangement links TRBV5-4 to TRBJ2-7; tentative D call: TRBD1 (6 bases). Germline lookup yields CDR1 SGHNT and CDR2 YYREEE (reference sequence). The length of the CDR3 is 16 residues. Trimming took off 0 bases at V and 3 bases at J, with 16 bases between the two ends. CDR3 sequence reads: CASSLVSQGPLYEQYF. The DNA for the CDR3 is TGTGCCAGCAGCTTGGTTAGTCAGGGGCCCCTCTACGAGCAGTACTTC.

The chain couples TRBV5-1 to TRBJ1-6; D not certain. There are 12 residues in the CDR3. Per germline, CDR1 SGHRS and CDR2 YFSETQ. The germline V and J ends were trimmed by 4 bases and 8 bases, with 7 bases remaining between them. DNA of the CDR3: TGCGCCAGCAGCCCCGGGGATTCACCCCTCCACTTT. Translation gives CASSPGDSPLHF.

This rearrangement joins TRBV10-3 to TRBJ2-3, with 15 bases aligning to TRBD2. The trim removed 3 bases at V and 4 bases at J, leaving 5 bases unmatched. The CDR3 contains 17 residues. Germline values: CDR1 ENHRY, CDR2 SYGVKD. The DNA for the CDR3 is TGTGCCATCAGTGATGGGACTAGCGGGAGGTCCCCAGATACGCAGTATTTT. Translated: CAISDGTSGRSPDTQYF.